The 14 T cell receptor beta chains below come from one sample, sequenced in a study of T cell responses to AZD1222 COVID-19 vaccine. Only in-frame clones appear in the TCRdb table, and some are missing; sequencing was by immunoSEQ multiplex PCR. Among 150,000 or so clones listed, about 95% were seen once. Sequenced material: peripheral blood, taken on day 0 of AZD1222 vaccination. Receptors originate from an adult in good health.

The gene calls are TRBV30 and TRBJ2-7; D perhaps matches TRBD2 (7 bases). The CDR3 runs 13 residues. With 4 bases removed from V and 2 bases from J, the gap between germline ends came to 12 bases. Looked up from germline, CDR1 is GTSNPN and CDR2 is SVGIG (reference sequence). CDR3 region: CAWMGGPPYEQYF. In nucleotides, the CDR3 is TGTGCCTGGATGGGGGGGCCTCCCTACGAGCAGTACTTC.

The rearrangement links TRBV4-1 to TRBJ1-4; D possibly corresponds to TRBD1 (5 bases). The V gene's germline CDR1 is MGHRA and CDR2 YSYEKL. This CDR3 has 17 amino acids. V was pared by 0 bases and J by 7 bases, with 18 bases between. The CDR3 nucleotides read TGCGCCAGCAGCCAAGACCCGGGGGGGGGATATACTGAAAAACTGTTTTTT. Translating it yields CASSQDPGGGYTEKLFF.

V and J are TRBV9 and TRBJ1-6; 8 nucleotides match TRBD1. CDR1 and CDR2 from the germline V gene are SGDLS and YYNGEE. The CDR3 consists of 16 residues. V trimming: 3 bases; J trimming: 7 bases; junction bases outside the gene matches: 9. This CDR3 reads CASSDRGGTGNSPLHF. The CDR3 coding sequence is TGTGCCAGCAGCGATAGAGGGGGGACAGGAAATTCACCCCTCCACTTT.

The rearrangement uses TRBV19 and TRBJ1-5; unclear D gene. This CDR3 comprises 18 residues. Germline CDR1 reads LNHDA; CDR2 reads SQIVND (reference sequence). V lost 1 base and J lost 0, with 16 bases in between. The CDR3 loop reads CASSIGPRRGRSNQPQHF. The CDR3 coding sequence is TGTGCCAGTAGTATAGGCCCCCGGAGAGGGCGTAGCAATCAGCCCCAGCATTTT.

Concerning this clone: A read error is likely, as this CDR3 ends without the conserved phenylalanine or tryptophan. The J gene is TRBJ1-1, the V gene TRBV4-1; D uncertain. Trimming cost V 4 bases and J 5 bases, with 8 bases left between them. This CDR3 comprises 12 residues. Germline V gives CDR1 MGHRA, CDR2 YSYEKL. CDR3: CASSPSGTEAFL. CDR3 coding DNA: TGCGCCAGCAGCCCCTCGGGGACTGAAGCTTTCCTT.

The chain employs TRBV2 and TRBJ1-1; D possibly corresponds to TRBD1 (5 bases). CDR1 is SNHLY and CDR2 is FYNNEI in the germline V gene. The CDR3 has 13 residues. Between the trimmed V and J ends, which lost 3 bases and 8 bases, there was a span of 13 bases. The CDR3: CASSEGEGLEAFF. The CDR3 bases are TGTGCCAGCAGTGAGGGGGAGGGGCTGGAAGCTTTCTTT.

This chain connects TRBV18 to TRBJ2-3; 10 bases align to TRBD2. CDR3 length: 15 residues. Germline V gene data show CDR1 as KGHSH and CDR2 as LQKENI. V lost 2 bases to trimming and J lost 4 bases; unmatched junction nucleotides: 3. The CDR3 reads CASSPGTSVPDTQYF. In DNA form, the CDR3 reads TGTGCCAGCTCACCAGGGACTAGCGTCCCAGATACGCAGTATTTT.

This chain's CDR3 is CASSVKGDTLEQYF. The CDR3 bases are TGTGCCAGTAGTGTAAAGGGGGACACTCTCGAGCAGTACTTC. The chain uses TRBV19 and TRBJ2-7; a possible D gene is TRBD1 (6 bases). V dropped 5 bases and J dropped 6 bases, with 17 bases sitting between them. CDR1 LNHDA and CDR2 SQIVND come from the germline V gene (reference sequence). The CDR3 is 14 amino acids.

This clone was seen only once. This chain links TRBV27 with TRBJ1-4; tentative D call: TRBD1 (5 bases). Germline V CDR1 and CDR2: MNHEY, SMNVEV (reference sequence). Trimming took 2 bases from V and 5 from J, leaving 12 bases between them. The length of the CDR3 is 15 residues. The CDR3 is CASSLGRAYNEKLFF. The CDR3 nucleotides are TGTGCCAGCAGTTTAGGCAGGGCCTACAATGAAAAACTGTTTTTT. The whole variable domain, remainder taken from reference TRBV27 and TRBJ1-4, is EAQVTQNPRYLITVTGKKLTVTCSQNMNHEYMSWYRQDPGLGLRQIYYSMNVEVTDKGDVPEGYKVSRKEKRNFPLILESPSPNQTSLYFCASSLGRAYNEKLFFGSGTQLSVL.

This chain links TRBV6-5 with TRBJ1-1, with no clear D. Germline V gene data show CDR1 as MNHEY and CDR2 as SVGAGI. V dropped 2 bases and J dropped 5 bases, with 9 bases sitting between them. The CDR3 covers 13 residues. The CDR3 spells CASSYVGRTEAFF. In DNA form, the CDR3 reads TGTGCCAGCAGTTACGTCGGAAGGACTGAAGCTTTCTTT.

The chain recombines TRBV6-6 with TRBJ2-3; 9 nucleotides line up with TRBD2. CDR3 length equals 14 residues. CDR1 is MNHNY and CDR2 is SVGAGI in the germline V gene (reference sequence). J gave up 1 base and V 6 bases, and 2 bases lay outside the gene matches. Written as DNA, the CDR3 is TGTGCCAGCAGAGCGGGAGGAGGCACAGATACGCAGTATTTT. Amino acids: CASRAGGGTDTQYF.

This clone was seen more than once but under ten times. The chain combines TRBV11-1 with TRBJ2-3, with TRBD1 matching over 8 bases. The CDR3 contains 15 residues. The trim removed 1 base at V and 2 bases at J, leaving 2 bases unmatched. Germline CDR1 and CDR2: SGHAT and FQDESV (reference sequence). The CDR3 region has the DNA TGTGCCAGCAGCTTAGGACAGGGGCACACAGATACGCAGTATTTT. Encoded protein: CASSLGQGHTDTQYF.

This clone was observed once. The chain has TRBV3-1 (or the pseudogene TRBV3-2) and TRBJ1-5; maybe TRBD1 (6 bases). V was clipped by 4 bases and J by 2 bases, with 9 bases between them. CDR3 size: 14 residues. CDR1 is LGHDT, CDR2 YNNKEL, per germline (reference sequence). CDR3 coding DNA: TGTGCCAGCAGCCCCCGGACAGGCAATCAGCCCCAGCATTTT. It specifies CASSPRTGNQPQHF.

The chain recombines TRBV27 with TRBJ1-1; D uncertain. Trimming pared 5 bases from V and 5 bases from J, leaving 12 bases between. This CDR3 is built from 13 residues. Germline V gene sequence: CDR1 MNHEY, CDR2 SMNVEV (reference sequence). The chain's CDR3 is CASSINRDTEAFF. CDR3 nucleotides: TGTGCCAGCAGTATCAACAGAGATACTGAAGCTTTCTTT.